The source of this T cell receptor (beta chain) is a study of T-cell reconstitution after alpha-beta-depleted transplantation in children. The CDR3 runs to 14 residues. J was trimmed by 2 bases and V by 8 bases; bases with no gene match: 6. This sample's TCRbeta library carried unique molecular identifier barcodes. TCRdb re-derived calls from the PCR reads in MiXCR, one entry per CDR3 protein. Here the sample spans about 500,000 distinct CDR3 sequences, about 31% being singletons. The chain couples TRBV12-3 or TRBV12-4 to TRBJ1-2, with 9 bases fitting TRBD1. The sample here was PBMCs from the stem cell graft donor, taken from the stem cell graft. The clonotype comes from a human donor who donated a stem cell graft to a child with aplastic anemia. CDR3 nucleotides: TGTGCCAGCCCCGGGACAGGGATCAACTATGGCTACACCTTC. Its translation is CASPGTGINYGYTF.